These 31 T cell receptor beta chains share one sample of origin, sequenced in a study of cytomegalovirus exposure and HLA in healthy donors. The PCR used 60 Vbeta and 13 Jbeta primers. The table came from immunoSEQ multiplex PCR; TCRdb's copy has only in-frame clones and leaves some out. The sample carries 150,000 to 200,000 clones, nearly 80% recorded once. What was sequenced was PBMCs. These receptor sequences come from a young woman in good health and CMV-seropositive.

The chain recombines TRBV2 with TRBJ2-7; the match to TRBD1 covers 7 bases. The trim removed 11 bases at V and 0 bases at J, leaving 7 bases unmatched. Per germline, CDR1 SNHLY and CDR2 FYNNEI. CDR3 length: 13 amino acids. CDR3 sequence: CAGSQGHSYEQYF. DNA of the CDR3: TGTGCCGGCTCACAGGGGCACTCCTACGAGCAGTACTTC.

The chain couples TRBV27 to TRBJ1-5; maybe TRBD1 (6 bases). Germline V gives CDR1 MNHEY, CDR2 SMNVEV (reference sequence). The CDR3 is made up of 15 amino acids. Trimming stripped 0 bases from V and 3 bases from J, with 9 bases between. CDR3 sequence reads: CASSLSGGANQPQHF. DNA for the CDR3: TGTGCCAGCAGTTTATCAGGGGGGGCCAATCAGCCCCAGCATTTT.

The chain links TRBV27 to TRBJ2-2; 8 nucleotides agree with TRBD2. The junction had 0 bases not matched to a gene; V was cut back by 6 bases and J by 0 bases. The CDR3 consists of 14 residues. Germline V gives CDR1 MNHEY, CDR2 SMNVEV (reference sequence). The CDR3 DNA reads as TGTGCCAGCAGAGCGGGAGCGAACACCGGGGAGCTGTTTTTT. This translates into CASRAGANTGELFF.

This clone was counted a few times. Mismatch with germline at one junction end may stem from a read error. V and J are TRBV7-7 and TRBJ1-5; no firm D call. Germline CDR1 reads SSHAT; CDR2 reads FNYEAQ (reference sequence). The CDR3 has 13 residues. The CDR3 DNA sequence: TGTGCTAGCAGCTATCGGGCCGGGGAGCCCCAGCATTTT. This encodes CASSYRAGEPQHF.

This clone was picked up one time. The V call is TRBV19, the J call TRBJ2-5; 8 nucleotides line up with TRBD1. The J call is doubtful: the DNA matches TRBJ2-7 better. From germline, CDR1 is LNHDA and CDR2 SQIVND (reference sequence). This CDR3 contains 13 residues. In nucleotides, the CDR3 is TGTGCCAGTAGTGCGGGACAGGCCTACGAGCAGTACTTC. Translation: CASSAGQAYEQYF.

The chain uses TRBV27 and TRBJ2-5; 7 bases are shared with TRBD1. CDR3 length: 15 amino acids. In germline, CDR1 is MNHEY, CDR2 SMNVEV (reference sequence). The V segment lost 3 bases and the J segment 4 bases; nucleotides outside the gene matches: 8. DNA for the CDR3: TGTGCCAGCAGTTTCGCCAGGGGGACGGGAGAGACCCAGTACTTC. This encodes CASSFARGTGETQYF.

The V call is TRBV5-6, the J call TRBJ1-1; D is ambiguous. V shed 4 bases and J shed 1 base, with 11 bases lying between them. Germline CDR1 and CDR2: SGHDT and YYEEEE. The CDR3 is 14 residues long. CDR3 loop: CASSLMTANTEAFF. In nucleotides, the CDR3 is TGTGCCAGCAGCCTGATGACTGCGAACACTGAAGCTTTCTTT.

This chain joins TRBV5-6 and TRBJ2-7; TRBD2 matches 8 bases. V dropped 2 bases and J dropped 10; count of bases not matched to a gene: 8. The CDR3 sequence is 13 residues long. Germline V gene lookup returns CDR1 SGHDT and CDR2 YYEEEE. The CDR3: CASSFFSGEQQYF. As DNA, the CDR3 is TGTGCCAGCAGCTTCTTTAGCGGGGAGCAACAGTACTTC.

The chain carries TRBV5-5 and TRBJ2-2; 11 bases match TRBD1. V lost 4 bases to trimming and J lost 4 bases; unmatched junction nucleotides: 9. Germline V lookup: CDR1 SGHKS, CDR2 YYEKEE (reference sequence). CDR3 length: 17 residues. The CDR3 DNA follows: TGTGCCAGCAGCCTTAAAGGACAGGGGGCGCGCACCGGGGAGCTGTTTTTT. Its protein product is CASSLKGQGARTGELFF. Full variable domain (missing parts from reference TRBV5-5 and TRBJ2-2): DAGVTQSPTHLIKTRGQQVTLRCSPISGHKSVSWYQQVLGQGPQFIFQYYEKEERGRGNFPDRFSARQFPNYSSELNVNALLLGDSALYLCASSLKGQGARTGELFFGEGSRLTVL.

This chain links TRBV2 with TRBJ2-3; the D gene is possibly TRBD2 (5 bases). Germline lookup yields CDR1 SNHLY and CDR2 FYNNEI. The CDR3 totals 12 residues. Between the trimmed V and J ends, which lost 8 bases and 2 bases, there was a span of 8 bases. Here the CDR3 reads CASLEATDTQYF. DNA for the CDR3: TGTGCCAGCTTGGAGGCCACAGATACGCAGTATTTT.

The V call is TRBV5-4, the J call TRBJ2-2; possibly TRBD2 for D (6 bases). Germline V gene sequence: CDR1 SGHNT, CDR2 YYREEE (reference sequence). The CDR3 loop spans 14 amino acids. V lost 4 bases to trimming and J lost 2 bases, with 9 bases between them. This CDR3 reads CASSPGTNTGELFF. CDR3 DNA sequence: TGTGCCAGCAGCCCCGGGACTAACACCGGGGAGCTGTTTTTT.

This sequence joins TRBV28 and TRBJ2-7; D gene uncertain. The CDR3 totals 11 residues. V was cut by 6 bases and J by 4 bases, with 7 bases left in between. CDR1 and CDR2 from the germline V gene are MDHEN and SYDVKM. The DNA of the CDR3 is TGTGCCAGCAGCCATCAATACGAGCAGTACTTC. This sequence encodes CASSHQYEQYF.

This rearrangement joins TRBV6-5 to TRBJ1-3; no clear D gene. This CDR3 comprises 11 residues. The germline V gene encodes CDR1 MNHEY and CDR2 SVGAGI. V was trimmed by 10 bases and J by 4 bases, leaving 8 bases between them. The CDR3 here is CATSLGNTIYF. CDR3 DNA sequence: TGTGCCACTTCTTTAGGAAACACCATATATTTT.

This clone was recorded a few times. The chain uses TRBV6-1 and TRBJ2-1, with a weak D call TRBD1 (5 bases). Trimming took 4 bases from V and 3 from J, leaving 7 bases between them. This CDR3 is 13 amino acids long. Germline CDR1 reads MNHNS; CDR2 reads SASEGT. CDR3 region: CASSGTGYNEQFF. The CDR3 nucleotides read TGTGCCAGCAGTGGTACAGGCTACAATGAGCAGTTCTTC.

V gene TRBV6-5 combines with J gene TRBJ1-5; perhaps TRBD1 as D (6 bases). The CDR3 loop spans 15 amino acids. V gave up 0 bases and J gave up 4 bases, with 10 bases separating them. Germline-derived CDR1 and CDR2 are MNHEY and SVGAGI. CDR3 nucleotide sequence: TGTGCCAGCAGTTACTCAGGACAGCGGAATCAGCCCCAGCATTTT. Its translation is CASSYSGQRNQPQHF.

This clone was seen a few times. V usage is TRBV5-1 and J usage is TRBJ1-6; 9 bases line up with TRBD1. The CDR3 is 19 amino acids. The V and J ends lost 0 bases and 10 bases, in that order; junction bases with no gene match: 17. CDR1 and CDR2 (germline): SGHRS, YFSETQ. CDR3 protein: CASSLAGTGRLLDVSPLHF. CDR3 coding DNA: TGCGCCAGCAGCTTGGCCGGGACAGGGAGGCTATTGGATGTATCACCCCTCCACTTT.

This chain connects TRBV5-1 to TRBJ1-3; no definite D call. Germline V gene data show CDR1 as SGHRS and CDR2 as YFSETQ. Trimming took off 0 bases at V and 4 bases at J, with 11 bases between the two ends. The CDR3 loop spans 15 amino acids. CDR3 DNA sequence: TGCGCCAGCAGCTTGGGGCGGGCGGCAGGAAACACCATATATTTT. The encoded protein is CASSLGRAAGNTIYF.

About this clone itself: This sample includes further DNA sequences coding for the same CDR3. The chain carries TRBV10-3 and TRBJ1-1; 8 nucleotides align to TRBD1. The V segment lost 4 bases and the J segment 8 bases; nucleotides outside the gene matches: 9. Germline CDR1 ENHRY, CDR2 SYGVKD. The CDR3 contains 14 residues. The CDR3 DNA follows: TGTGCCATCAGTGCGGACAGGGCAGTGGGCGAAGCTTTCTTT. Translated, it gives CAISADRAVGEAFF.

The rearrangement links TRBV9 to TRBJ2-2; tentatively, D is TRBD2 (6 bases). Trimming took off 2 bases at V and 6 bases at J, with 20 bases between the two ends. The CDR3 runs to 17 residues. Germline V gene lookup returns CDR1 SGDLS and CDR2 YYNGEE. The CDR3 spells CASSVAPLGGVPGELFF. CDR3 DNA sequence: TGTGCCAGCAGCGTCGCTCCCTTGGGGGGAGTTCCCGGGGAGCTGTTTTTT.

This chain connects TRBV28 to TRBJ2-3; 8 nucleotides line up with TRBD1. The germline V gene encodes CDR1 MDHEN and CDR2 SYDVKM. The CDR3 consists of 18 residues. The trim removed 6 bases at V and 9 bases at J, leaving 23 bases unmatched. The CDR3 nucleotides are TGTGCCAGCAGCCGTTCCCCCCGACAGGGGAAAGGCGTAATAACGCAGTATTTT. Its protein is CASSRSPRQGKGVITQYF.

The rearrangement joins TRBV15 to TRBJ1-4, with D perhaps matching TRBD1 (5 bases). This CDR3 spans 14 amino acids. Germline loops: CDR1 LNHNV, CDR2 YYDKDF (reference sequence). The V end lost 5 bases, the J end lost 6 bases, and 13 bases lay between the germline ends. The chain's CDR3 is CATSSVVRDEKLFF. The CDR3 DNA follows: TGTGCCACCAGCTCGGTGGTCAGGGATGAAAAACTGTTTTTT.

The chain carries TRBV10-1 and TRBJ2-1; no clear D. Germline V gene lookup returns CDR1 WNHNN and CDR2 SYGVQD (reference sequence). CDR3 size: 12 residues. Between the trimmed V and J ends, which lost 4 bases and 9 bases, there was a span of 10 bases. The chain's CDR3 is CASSVGPGEQFF. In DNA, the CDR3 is TGCGCCAGCAGTGTGGGTCCGGGTGAGCAGTTCTTC.

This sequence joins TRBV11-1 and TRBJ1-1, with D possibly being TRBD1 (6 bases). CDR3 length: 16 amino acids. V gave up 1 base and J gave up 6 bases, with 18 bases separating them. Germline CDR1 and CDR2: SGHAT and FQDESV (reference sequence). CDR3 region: CASSLESTGLGAEAFF. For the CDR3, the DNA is TGTGCCAGCAGCTTAGAATCGACAGGCCTTGGGGCTGAAGCTTTCTTT.

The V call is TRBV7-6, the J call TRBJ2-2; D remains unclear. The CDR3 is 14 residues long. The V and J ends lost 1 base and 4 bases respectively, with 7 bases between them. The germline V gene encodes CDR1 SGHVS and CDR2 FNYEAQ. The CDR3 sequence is CASSLVLGTGELFF. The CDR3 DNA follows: TGTGCCAGCAGCTTAGTTCTCGGCACCGGGGAGCTGTTTTTT.

The CDR3 protein is CASSLGPENIQYF. CDR3 in DNA: TGTGCCAGCAGCTTAGGGCCAGAAAACATTCAGTACTTC. The chain couples TRBV7-9 to TRBJ2-4; D uncertain. Trimming pared 1 base from V and 5 bases from J, leaving 6 bases between. Germline loops: CDR1 SEHNR, CDR2 FQNEAQ (reference sequence). The CDR3 has 13 amino acids.

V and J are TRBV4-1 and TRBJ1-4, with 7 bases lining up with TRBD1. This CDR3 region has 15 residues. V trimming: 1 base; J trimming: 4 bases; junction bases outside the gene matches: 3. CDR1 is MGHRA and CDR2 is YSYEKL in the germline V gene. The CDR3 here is CASSQAGDSNEKLFF. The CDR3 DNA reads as TGCGCCAGCAGCCAAGCGGGGGACAGTAATGAAAAACTGTTTTTT.

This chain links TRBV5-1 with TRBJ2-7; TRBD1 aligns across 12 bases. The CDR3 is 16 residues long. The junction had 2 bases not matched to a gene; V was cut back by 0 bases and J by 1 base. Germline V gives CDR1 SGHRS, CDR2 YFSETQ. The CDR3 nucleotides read TGCGCCAGCAGCTTGGGGGACAGGGGGCTTTCCTACGAGCAGTACTTC. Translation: CASSLGDRGLSYEQYF.

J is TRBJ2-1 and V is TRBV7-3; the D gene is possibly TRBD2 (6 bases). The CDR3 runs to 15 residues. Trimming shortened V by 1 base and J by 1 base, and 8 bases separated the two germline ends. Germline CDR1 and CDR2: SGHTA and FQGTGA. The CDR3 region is CASSLRRDSYNEQFF. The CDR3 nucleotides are TGTGCCAGCAGCTTAAGGCGGGATTCCTACAATGAGCAGTTCTTC.

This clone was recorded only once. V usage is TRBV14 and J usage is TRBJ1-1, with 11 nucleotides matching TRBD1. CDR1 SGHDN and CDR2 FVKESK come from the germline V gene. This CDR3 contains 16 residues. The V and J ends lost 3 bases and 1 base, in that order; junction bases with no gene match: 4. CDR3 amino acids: CASSHLGQGENTEAFF. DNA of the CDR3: TGTGCCAGCAGCCACCTGGGACAGGGGGAGAACACTGAAGCTTTCTTT.

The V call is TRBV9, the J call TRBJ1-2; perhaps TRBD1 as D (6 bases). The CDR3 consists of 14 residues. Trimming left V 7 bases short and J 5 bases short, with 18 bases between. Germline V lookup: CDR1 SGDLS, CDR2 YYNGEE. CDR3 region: CASHRRGGAYGYTF. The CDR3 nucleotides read TGTGCCAGCCACCGTCGCGGGGGGGCTTATGGCTACACCTTC.

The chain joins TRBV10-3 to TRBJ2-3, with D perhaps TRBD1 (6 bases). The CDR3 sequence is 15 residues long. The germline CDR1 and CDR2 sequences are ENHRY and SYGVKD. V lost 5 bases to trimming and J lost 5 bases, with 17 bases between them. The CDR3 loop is CAISPGLGGGDTQYF. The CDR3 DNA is TGTGCCATCAGTCCCGGGTTAGGGGGTGGAGATACGCAGTATTTT.